A selection of T cell receptor beta chains follows, all from one sample in a study of CD8+ T cells in alopecia areata. Profiled with immunoSEQ multiplex PCR; TCRdb holds only in-frame clones, not every one. This sample has around 140,000 clones, with approximately 50% found just once. The sequences come from CD4+ T cells sorted from blood, collected at week 0. The receptors originated from a human donor with alopecia areata. Both conserved end residues are part of each CDR3. The D gene is left open where the match is weak. Not all rows give a size; the values are once, few, many and, for expanded clones, a class.

cdr3_aa	cdr3_nt	clone_size	v_call	d_call	j_call
CAISERGTDVSYEQYF	TGTGCCATCAGTGAAAGAGGGACAGACGTGTCCTACGAGCAGTACTTC	.	TRBV10-3	TRBD1	TRBJ2-7
CASSPWEGVGVQYF	TGTGCCAGCTCACCATGGGAAGGCGTAGGGGTTCAGTACTTC	.	TRBV18	.	TRBJ2-4
CASTDNSGANVLTF	TGCGCCAGCACCGACAACTCTGGGGCCAACGTCCTGACTTTC	few	TRBV5-1	.	TRBJ2-6
CSVEAPAETQYF	TGCAGCGTTGAAGCCCCTGCGGAGACCCAGTACTTC	.	TRBV29-1	.	TRBJ2-5
CACEMGQTYGYTF	TGTGCCTGTGAAATGGGACAGACCTATGGCTACACCTTC	.	TRBV30	TRBD1	TRBJ1-2
CASNLRNQPQHF	TGTGCCAGTAACCTCCGCAATCAGCCCCAGCATTTT	.	TRBV19	.	TRBJ1-5
CASSSGPGNEQYF	TGTGCCAGCAGCTCAGGGCCGGGGAACGAGCAGTACTTC	.	TRBV7-2	.	TRBJ2-7
CASSVEVSDYGYTF	TGTGCCAGCAGCGTAGAAGTCAGTGACTATGGCTACACCTTC	.	TRBV9	.	TRBJ1-2
CASSLVSGDSDYGYTF	TGTGCCAGCAGCTTAGTTAGTGGGGACTCGGACTATGGCTACACCTTC	once	TRBV7-2	.	TRBJ1-2
CASSIRVGTQYF	TGTGCCAGCAGTATCCGGGTGGGGACCCAGTACTTC	few	TRBV28	.	TRBJ2-5
CAWSASPGTTGGF	TGTGCCTGGAGTGCCAGCCCCGGGACGACGGGAGGCTTT	.	TRBV30	.	TRBJ1-6
CASSLTGRGETQYF	TGCGCCAGCAGCCTAACAGGGCGGGGAGAGACCCAGTACTTC	.	TRBV10-2	.	TRBJ2-5
CASSVGTSGYNEQFF	TGTGCCAGCAGCGTAGGGACTAGCGGTTACAATGAGCAGTTCTTC	.	TRBV9	TRBD2	TRBJ2-1
CSVMAGANVLTF	TGCAGCGTGATGGCTGGGGCCAACGTCCTGACTTTC	few	TRBV29-1	.	TRBJ2-6
CASRGGNEQFF	TGTGCCAGTAGGGGCGGGAATGAGCAGTTCTTC	few	TRBV19	.	TRBJ2-1
CASSHIRPDTEAFF	TGCGCCAGCAGCCATATCCGGCCGGACACTGAAGCTTTCTTT	.	TRBV4-1	.	TRBJ1-1
CSVRTGFNQPQHF	TGCAGCGTGAGAACAGGTTTTAATCAGCCCCAGCATTTT	.	TRBV29-1	.	TRBJ1-5
CASSRKSGSTNEQFF	TGTGCCAGCAGCAGGAAAAGCGGGAGCACGAATGAGCAGTTCTTC	.	TRBV7-3	TRBD2	TRBJ2-1
CASSPGDDSTDTQYF	TGTGCCAGCTCACCAGGGGACGATTCCACAGATACGCAGTATTTT	.	TRBV18	.	TRBJ2-3
CASSQAGRKGYEQFF	TGCGCCAGCAGCCAAGCGGGGAGGAAGGGGTATGAGCAGTTCTTC	.	TRBV4-3	.	TRBJ2-1
CASSFQGGNQPQHF	TGCGCCAGCAGCTTTCAGGGAGGCAATCAGCCCCAGCATTTT	.	TRBV5-1	.	TRBJ1-5
CASSQDGRGNEKLFF	TGCGCCAGCAGCCAAGATGGGAGGGGTAATGAAAAACTGTTTTTT	.	TRBV4-1	.	TRBJ1-4
CASSPWGQSSYNEQFF	TGTGCCAGCAGTCCCTGGGGGCAAAGCTCCTACAATGAGCAGTTCTTC	.	TRBV27	.	TRBJ2-1
CASSRTGTEQFF	TGTGCCAGCAGCCGAACCGGGACCGAGCAGTTCTTC	few	TRBV11-2	.	TRBJ2-1
CASSLRVRQDDTGANVLTF	TGTGCCAGCAGCTTACGGGTTCGGCAGGATGACACTGGGGCCAACGTCCTGACTTTC	.	TRBV7-8	.	TRBJ2-6
CASNPTGAHEQYF	TGTGCCAGCAACCCGACAGGGGCGCACGAGCAGTACTTC	few	TRBV6-5	TRBD1	TRBJ2-7
CAATTGAANYNEQFF	TGTGCCGCAACAACGGGGGCAGCGAACTACAATGAGCAGTTCTTC	.	TRBV30	.	TRBJ2-1
CSGGDRANTGELFF	TGCAGCGGGGGGGACAGGGCGAACACCGGGGAGCTGTTTTTT	few	TRBV29-1	TRBD1	TRBJ2-2
CSVAKTGVDTEAFF	TGCAGCGTCGCAAAAACAGGGGTAGACACTGAAGCTTTCTTT	.	TRBV29-1	TRBD1	TRBJ1-1
CASSQAFSLTGELFF	TGCGCCAGCAGCCAGGCGTTTTCTCTTACCGGGGAGCTGTTTTTT	once	TRBV4-3	.	TRBJ2-2
CASSSPPLALYQPQHF	TGTGCCAGCAGTTCCCCCCCGTTGGCGTTATATCAGCCCCAGCATTTT	.	TRBV27	.	TRBJ1-5
CASRIAGYPNYGYTF	TGTGCCAGCAGGATAGCAGGGTACCCTAACTATGGCTACACCTTC	.	TRBV27	.	TRBJ1-2
CASGGTSAYEQYF	TGTGCCAGCGGGGGGACTAGCGCCTACGAGCAGTACTTC	.	TRBV2	TRBD2	TRBJ2-7
CASSPEYSNQPQHF	TGTGCCAGCTCACCCGAATATAGCAATCAGCCCCAGCATTTT	.	TRBV18	.	TRBJ1-5
CASSVSAGRNYGYTF	TGTGCCAGCAGCGTATCAGCGGGAAGGAACTATGGCTACACCTTC	once	TRBV7-2	.	TRBJ1-2
CSVRQGANEQFF	TGCAGCGTTAGGCAGGGGGCGAATGAGCAGTTCTTC	few	TRBV29-1	TRBD1	TRBJ2-1
CSVENRDVSDTQYF	TGCAGCGTTGAGAACAGGGATGTCTCAGATACGCAGTATTTT	few	TRBV29-1	.	TRBJ2-3
CASSLDGFYGYTF	TGTGCCAGCAGCCTCGACGGGTTCTATGGCTACACCTTC	.	TRBV14	.	TRBJ1-2
CASSPSGTGKNIQYF	TGCGCCAGCAGCCCGAGCGGGACTGGCAAAAACATTCAGTACTTC	.	TRBV4-3	TRBD2	TRBJ2-4
CSVVQGGAFF	TGCAGCGTGGTACAGGGGGGAGCTTTCTTT	.	TRBV29-1	TRBD1	TRBJ1-1
CAWSAGTSSYNEQFF	TGTGCCTGGAGTGCCGGGACTAGCTCCTACAATGAGCAGTTCTTC	.	TRBV30	TRBD2	TRBJ2-1
CASSPQYSPGNDEQYF	TGTGCCAGCTCACCACAATACTCTCCAGGTAACGACGAGCAGTACTTC	few	TRBV18	.	TRBJ2-7
CASSLDRAEKLFF	TGTGCCAGCAGCTTAGATCGGGCCGAAAAACTGTTTTTT	.	TRBV11-2	.	TRBJ1-4
CASSYSKGPYGYTF	TGTGCCAGCAGTTACTCGAAAGGACCCTATGGCTACACCTTC	few	TRBV6-5	.	TRBJ1-2
CAISDAGTANTEAFF	TGTGCCATCAGTGATGCCGGGACAGCGAACACTGAAGCTTTCTTT	.	TRBV10-3	TRBD1	TRBJ1-1
CSARNQETQYF	TGCAGTGCTCGCAATCAAGAGACCCAGTACTTC	.	TRBV20-1	.	TRBJ2-5
CAWSARLADTQYF	TGTGCCTGGAGCGCCAGACTAGCTGATACGCAGTATTTT	.	TRBV30	TRBD2	TRBJ2-3
CASTTRNLMNTEAFF	TGCGCCAGCACAACCAGGAATCTCATGAACACTGAAGCTTTCTTT	.	TRBV23-1	.	TRBJ1-1
CSVVGDRDGEQYF	TGCAGCGTTGTGGGGGACAGGGACGGCGAGCAGTACTTC	.	TRBV29-1	TRBD1	TRBJ2-7
CAWIAGGTVFTGELFF	TGTGCCTGGATCGCAGGGGGAACGGTTTTTACCGGGGAGCTGTTTTTT	.	TRBV30	TRBD1	TRBJ2-2
CSVGRGTNTEAFF	TGCAGCGTTGGACGGGGCACGAACACTGAAGCTTTCTTT	.	TRBV29-1	.	TRBJ1-1
CASGLKSSGAAEKLFF	TGTGCTAGTGGTCTCAAGAGTTCGGGGGCCGCCGAAAAACTGTTTTTT	.	TRBV12-5	.	TRBJ1-4
CASRDQPSGTYEQYF	TGCGCCAGCAGAGATCAGCCTAGCGGCACATACGAGCAGTACTTC	.	TRBV5-1	TRBD2	TRBJ2-7
CASSRLVGDQPQHF	TGTGCCAGCAGCCGACTGGTTGGGGATCAGCCCCAGCATTTT	.	TRBV27	.	TRBJ1-5
CASSPNLGGAQHF	TGTGCCAGCAGCCCAAACCTCGGAGGGGCCCAGCATTTT	.	TRBV11-2	.	TRBJ1-5